This paragraph reports one T cell receptor (beta chain). As yet, its antigen is unknown. This specimen comes from a study of regulatory T cells in long-lasting Graves disease. Study-wide points: Persistent Graves' cases showed lower TCR diversity than newly diagnosed cases.

Both iRepertoire HTBI primers and Arm-PCR of CDR3 regions were used to build the TCR beta libraries. TCRdb reanalysed the multiplex PCR reads using MiXCR and keeps one entry per CDR3 protein. The data hold about 430,000 distinct CDR3 sequences, with around a fifth observed a single time. Germline assignment: CDR1 SNHLY and CDR2 FYNNEI. This CDR3 is 15 amino acids long. V was shortened by 6 bases and J by 5 bases, with 19 bases between the two germline ends. Time point defined: persistent/refractory GD, antithyroid drugs over 5 years with positive TRAb. RNA isolated from PBMCs was used to make the TCR library. Around 9.9 milliliters of peripheral blood went into EDTA tubes.

The rearrangement uses TRBV2 and TRBJ1-1, with D tentatively TRBD1 (6 bases). The clonotype comes from a female donor with Graves disease. Sequencing used peripheral blood mononuclear cells (PBMCs), obtained when the disease was refractory, from a patient treated with antithyroid drugs. CDR3 DNA: TGTGCCAGCAGCTTAGTCGACAGGAAAGGTACTGAAGCTTTCTTT. It yields the protein CASSLVDRKGTEAFF. The full variable domain, completed using reference TRBV2 and TRBJ1-1, is EPEVTQTPSHQVTQMGQEVILRCVPISNHLYFYWYRQILGQKVEFLVSFYNNEISEKSEIFDDQFSVERPDGSNFTLKIRSTKLEDSAMYFCASSLVDRKGTEAFFGQGTRLTVV.